The source of this T cell receptor (beta chain) is a study of T cell repertoires in cytomegalovirus infection. The V end was cut by 4 bases, the J end by 2 bases, with 18 bases between. CDR1 and CDR2 (germline): LGHNA, YNFKEQ. This CDR3 has 16 residues. A remark on this clonotype: What it binds is not known.

Broader study findings: Clonotype analysis showed dominance of the ex vivo response by HLA-C-restricted CMV-specific TCR beta clonotypes.

A single record per CDR3 protein comes from TCRdb applying MiXCR to the reads. The sample has roughly 500,000 distinct CDR3 sequences; around 35% are singletons. Sample: cultured PBMCs, taken from culture after CMV antigen stimulation. The origin of this receptor is a human donor in good health (CMV status not recorded). Some clones in this sample may be carry-over from other donors' samples. This chain uses TRBV4-2 with TRBJ2-7, with D tentatively TRBD1 (7 bases). CDR3 sequence (DNA): TGTGCCAGCAGCCCAAACCGGCAGGGGGGAGCCTACGAGCAGTACTTC. The encoded protein is CASSPNRQGGAYEQYF.